The sequence of this T cell receptor (beta chain) was determined in a study of spatial heterogeneity in lung cancer. As for the study in general: Detected sequences consistently included more beta-chain ones than alpha-chain ones. For the average unique TCR and UMI combination, more than 8.5 occurrences appeared in raw reads.

In its sample, this clonotype was seen many times. Within a library made for alpha chains, this beta chain is off target, and its count is uninformative. Time point indicated: sample taken at primary tumor resection. Unsorted tumor, nontumor lung tissue or cryopreserved PBMC supplied the whole RNA. The donor population consisted of approximately 70 patients with untreated, early-stage non-small cell lung cancer. All TCR cDNA molecules were individually tagged with a unique molecular identifier. MiXCR, applied by TCRdb to the 5' RACE reads, yields one record per CDR3 protein. This table holds around 10,000 distinct CDR3 sequences, roughly 4% found once. Germline loops: CDR1 MNHNY, CDR2 SVGAGI (reference sequence). Trimming left V 6 bases short and J 4 bases short, with 14 bases between. This CDR3 has 14 amino acids.

The sequencing here drew on normal lung tissue next to the tumor, taken at surgery. This sequence was found in a male donor with early-stage non-small cell lung cancer. The V gene is TRBV6-6, the J gene TRBJ2-3; D possibly corresponds to TRBD1 (7 bases). CDR3: CASRRTGEADTQYF. CDR3 bases: TGTGCCAGCAGGCGTACAGGGGAGGCAGATACGCAGTATTTT.